Sequencing of this T cell receptor (beta chain) was carried out in a study of cytomegalovirus exposure and HLA in healthy donors. Germline lookup yields CDR1 SGHDT and CDR2 YYEEEE. This CDR3 has 17 amino acids. The germline V and J ends were trimmed by 1 base and 0 bases, with 14 bases remaining between them. The PCR contained 60 Vbeta and 13 Jbeta primers. Sequencing used immunoSEQ multiplex PCR; TCRdb keeps in-frame clones, though not all of them. The sample yields 85,000 to 130,000 clones, roughly 78% seen once. The chain employs TRBV5-6 and TRBJ1-3, with no clear D. The sequenced sample was PBMCs. The clonotype comes from a middle-aged woman in good health and CMV-seronegative. The CDR3 coding sequence is TGTGCCAGCAGCTTGCCCTCCATTTACGGCTCTGGAAACACCATATATTTT. The encoded protein is CASSLPSIYGSGNTIYF.